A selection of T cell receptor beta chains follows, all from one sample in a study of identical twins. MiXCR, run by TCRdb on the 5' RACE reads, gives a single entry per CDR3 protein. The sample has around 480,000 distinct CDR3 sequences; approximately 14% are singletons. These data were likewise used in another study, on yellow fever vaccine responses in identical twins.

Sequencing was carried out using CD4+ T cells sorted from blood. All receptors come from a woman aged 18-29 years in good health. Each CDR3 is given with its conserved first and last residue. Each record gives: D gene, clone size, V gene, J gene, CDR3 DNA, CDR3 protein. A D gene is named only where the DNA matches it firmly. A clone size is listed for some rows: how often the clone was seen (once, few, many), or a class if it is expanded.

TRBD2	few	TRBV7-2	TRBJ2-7	TGTGCCAGCAGCCAGGGACTAGCGGGGGTTCAGGGCGAGCAGTACTTC	CASSQGLAGVQGEQYF
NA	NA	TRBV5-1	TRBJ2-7	TGCGCCAGCCGGCTCGGGACTCCCTACGAGCAGTACTTC	CASRLGTPYEQYF
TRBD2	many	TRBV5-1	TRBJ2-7	TGCGCCAGCAGCCTAACTAGCGGGGGGATCTACGAGCAGTACTTC	CASSLTSGGIYEQYF
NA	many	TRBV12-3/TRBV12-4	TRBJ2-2	TGTGCCAGCAGTTTTCGGGAGCCGAACACCGGGGAGCTGTTTTTT	CASSFREPNTGELFF
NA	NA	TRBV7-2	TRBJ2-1	TGTGCCAGCAGCTTGGCGGTCCCCTACAATGAGCAGTTCTTC	CASSLAVPYNEQFF
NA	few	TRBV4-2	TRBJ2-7	TGTGCCAGCAGCCAAGGGAAGGGGGGAGTGGACGAGCAGTACTTC	CASSQGKGGVDEQYF
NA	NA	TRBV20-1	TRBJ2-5	TGCAGTGCGTCGGGACCAAAAGACCCGCGGACCCAGTACTTC	CSASGPKDPRTQYF
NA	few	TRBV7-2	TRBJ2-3	TGTGCCAGCAGCCTCCGCCCTCGGGCCCCAGATACGCAGTATTTT	CASSLRPRAPDTQYF
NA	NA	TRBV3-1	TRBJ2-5	TGTGCCAGCAGCCAAGAGGGAAGCCCAGAGACCCAGTACTTC	CASSQEGSPETQYF
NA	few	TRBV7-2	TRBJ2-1	TGTGCCAGATGGTGTCTAGGACGGGTACAATCATACAATGAGCAGTTCTTC	CARWCLGRVQSYNEQFF
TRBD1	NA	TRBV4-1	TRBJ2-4	TGCGCCAGCAGCCCCGGACAGGGGGGTAGTGTGGCCAAAAACATTCAGTACTTC	CASSPGQGGSVAKNIQYF
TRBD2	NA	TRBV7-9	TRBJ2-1	TGTGCCAGCAGCTTAGGTAGCGGGAACTACAATGAGCAGTTCTTC	CASSLGSGNYNEQFF
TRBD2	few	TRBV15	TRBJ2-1	TGTGCCACCAAGAAGGGACTAGCGGGGGAATGGTGGGGCAATGAGCAGTTCTTC	CATKKGLAGEWWGNEQFF
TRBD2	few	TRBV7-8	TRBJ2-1	TGTGCCAGCAGCTTAACGGGACTAGCGGGAGGCCCAAATGAGCAGTTCTTC	CASSLTGLAGGPNEQFF
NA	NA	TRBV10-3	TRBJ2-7	TGTGCCACCTTGTTAGCCGGAGCGGGCGAGCAGTACTTC	CATLLAGAGEQYF
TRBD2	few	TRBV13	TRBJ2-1	TGTGCCAGCAGCTTACCCACTGGCGGGGGGAACAATGAGCAGTTCTTC	CASSLPTGGGNNEQFF
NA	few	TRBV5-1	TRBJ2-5	TGCGCCAGCAGGCAGGGGCCAGGAACGGCGGAGACCCAGTACTTC	CASRQGPGTAETQYF
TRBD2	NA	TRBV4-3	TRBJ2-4	TGCGCCAGCAGCCAAGGGCGGGAGGGAAACATTCAGTACTTC	CASSQGREGNIQYF
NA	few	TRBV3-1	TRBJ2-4	TGTGCCAGCAGCCAAGATCAGGGGTTGGGGGCCAAAAACATTCAGTACTTC	CASSQDQGLGAKNIQYF
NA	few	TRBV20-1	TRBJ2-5	TGCAGTGCTAGAGTTCCACCGGTCGAGACCCAGTACTTC	CSARVPPVETQYF
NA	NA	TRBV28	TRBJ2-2	TGTGCCAGCAATTCCGGGACCCCTGGGGCCGGGGAGCTGTTTTTT	CASNSGTPGAGELFF
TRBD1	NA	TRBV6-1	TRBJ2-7	TGTGCCAGCAGGCGATTCCGGGACAGAAGCTCCTACGAGCAGTACTTC	CASRRFRDRSSYEQYF